The present entry profiles one TCR beta chain with its context. Categorization into cohorts depended on clinical history that participants reported. Symptom resolution, clearance, or two negative PCRs marked donors in Cohort 3 as recovered. Germline V gene sequence: CDR1 ENHRY, CDR2 SYGVKD. Trimming took off 4 bases at V and 0 bases at J, with 11 bases between the two ends. The CDR3 spans 15 residues. This entry comes from a study of blood T cell repertoires in COVID-19. The overall study: Some COVID-19 samples were acute and others convalescent; all came from the United States, Italy and Spain.

The repertoire was sequenced with immunoSEQ multiplex PCR; TCRdb's copy has only in-frame clones and lacks some. The table includes 250,000 to 350,000 clones, 90% detected once. The sequenced sample was PBMCs or T cells enriched from blood (not recorded which). This chain joins TRBV10-3 and TRBJ2-3, with a possible D match to TRBD2 (5 bases). The receptor was isolated from a man in his sixties who had recovered from COVID-19. CDR3 sequence (DNA): TGTGCCATCAGTGCCGGGCGGAGGAGCACAGATACGCAGTATTTT. Translated, it gives CAISAGRRSTDTQYF.